The T cell receptor beta chain described here comes from a study of blood T cell repertoires in COVID-19. On the study more broadly: Sources were T cells, B-cell-depleted T cells, or PBMCs; the material itself was cDNA or gDNA.

This CDR3 is built from 13 residues. Germline V gene data show CDR1 as ENHRY and CDR2 as SYGVKD. The V and J ends lost 6 bases and 0 bases respectively, with 6 bases between them. Per the original methods: Cell counts per sample came from amplifying reference gene primers. Data came from immunoSEQ multiplex PCR; TCRdb stores just in-frame clones and leaves some out. V, J and clone size reflect that table, while D and trimming were determined from the DNA. The table shows 100,000 to 150,000 clones, with 65% to 85% occurring only once. The specimen was peripheral blood. The chain carries TRBV10-3 and TRBJ1-5; D ambiguous. The TCR was taken from a man in his 70s with acute or convalescent COVID-19. CDR3 in DNA: TGTGCCATCAGCGCAGATAGCAATCAGCCCCAGCATTTT. Residues: CAISADSNQPQHF.